Listed below are T cell receptor beta chains from one sample, sequenced in a study of T-cell reconstitution after alpha-beta-depleted transplantation in children. TCRdb recomputed calls from the PCR reads with MiXCR, one row per CDR3 protein. The table shows roughly 220,000 distinct CDR3 sequences, with around 12% occurring only once. The sequencing here drew on PBMCs from the stem cell graft donor, taken from the stem cell graft. These receptors were collected from a human donor who donated a stem cell graft to a child with acute lymphoblastic leukemia. The CDR3 runs from the conserved cysteine through the conserved F or W. A D gene is named only where the DNA matches it firmly. Expanded clones get a size class; other rows say once, few or many, or leave the size out.

clone size | D gene | J gene | V gene | CDR3 DNA | CDR3 protein
. | TRBD1 | TRBJ1-2 | TRBV6-1 | TGTGCCAGCACCAGACACGGACAGGGGGCTTTCTATGGCTACACCTTC | CASTRHGQGAFYGYTF
. | . | TRBJ1-1 | TRBV9 | TGTGCCAGCAGCGTAGACGGCAGAGAGAACACTGAAGCTTTCTTT | CASSVDGRENTEAFF
many | . | TRBJ1-2 | TRBV5-1 | TGCGCCAGCAGCTATGGACAGCCTATAGATGGCTACACCTTC | CASSYGQPIDGYTF
many | TRBD2 | TRBJ2-1 | TRBV6-2/TRBV6-3 | TGTGCCAGCTGTAGGGGTGGCGGGGGGCGGCTTGAGCAGTTCTTC | CASCRGGGGRLEQFF
many | TRBD1 | TRBJ1-5 | TRBV6-1 | TGTGCCAGCAGTAGCGGACAGGGGAGTCAGCCCCAGCATTTT | CASSSGQGSQPQHF
. | TRBD2 | TRBJ2-3 | TRBV2 | TGTGCCAGCACCGAATGGGCTAGCGGGGGCCCCGATACGCAGTATTTT | CASTEWASGGPDTQYF
. | . | TRBJ2-2 | TRBV20-1 | TGCAGTGCTAGAGATTTGGGGTACGGCGGGGAGCTGTTTTTT | CSARDLGYGGELFF
many | . | TRBJ2-3 | TRBV5-1 | TGCGCCAGCAGCTTGAATGCAGATACGCAGTATTTT | CASSLNADTQYF
many | . | TRBJ1-5 | TRBV27 | TGTGCCAGCAGTAAACGAGGGCAGCCCCAGCATTTT | CASSKRGQPQHF
many | . | TRBJ1-5 | TRBV29-1 | TGCAGCGTTGAGACTGGTGGCAATCAGCCCCAGCATTTT | CSVETGGNQPQHF
many | . | TRBJ1-1 | TRBV6-5 | TGTGCCAGCAGTTATTCGACGGTGAACACTGAAGCTTTCTTT | CASSYSTVNTEAFF
many | TRBD2 | TRBJ2-3 | TRBV7-2 | TGTGCCAGCAGCTTAGAACTAGCGGGAGGGAATACGCAGTATTTT | CASSLELAGGNTQYF
many | . | TRBJ2-5 | TRBV15 | TGTGCCACCAGCAGAGGCCAGGGTAGTGGAGAGACCCAGTACTTC | CATSRGQGSGETQYF